The next 16 T cell receptor beta chains were all read from a single sample in a study of T-cell reconstitution after alpha-beta-depleted transplantation in children. A library of TCRbeta sequences, prepared with unique molecular identifiers, was generated. TCRdb reanalysed the PCR reads using MiXCR and keeps one entry per CDR3 protein. The sample has fewer than 550,000 distinct CDR3 sequences; more than 9.5% are singletons. The sequencing here drew on PBMCs, mostly from graft donor cells, taken 180 days after TCRalphabeta/CD19-depleted stem cell transplant. The receptors were sampled from a female patient aged 2 to 10 who had a stem cell transplant for aplastic anemia, so the T cells may come from the graft donor.

This clonotype was seen a few times. The chain carries TRBV24-1 and TRBJ2-5; 7 bases are a match to TRBD1. V was pared by 3 bases and J by 7 bases, with 7 bases of the junction left unmatched. The CDR3 runs 14 residues. CDR1 is KGHDR, CDR2 SFDVKD, per germline. The CDR3 loop reads CATSDQDRARTQYF. CDR3 coding DNA: TGTGCCACCAGTGATCAAGACAGGGCCCGGACCCAGTACTTC.

A few counts support this clonotype. The rearrangement links TRBV7-9 to TRBJ2-7; D is possibly TRBD1 (5 bases). The CDR3 has 13 amino acids. The V end lost 1 base, the J end lost 4 bases, and 8 bases lay between the germline ends. Per the germline V gene, CDR1 is SEHNR and CDR2 is FQNEAQ (reference sequence). CDR3: CASSLEGWYEQYF. The CDR3 DNA sequence: TGTGCCAGCAGCTTAGAGGGGTGGTACGAGCAGTACTTC.

This chain uses TRBV28 with TRBJ1-5; D is perhaps TRBD1 (6 bases). The CDR3 runs 15 residues. Germline-derived CDR1 and CDR2 are MDHEN and SYDVKM. Trimming cost V 5 bases and J 7 bases, with 18 bases left between them. The CDR3 DNA is TGTGCCAGCAGTCCACCCCAGGGGTCAGGGCAGCCCCAGCATTTT. Its protein is CASSPPQGSGQPQHF.

This clonotype has just a few counts. The V gene is TRBV11-2, the J gene TRBJ2-7; D is uncertain. Trimming removed 1 base from V and 3 bases from J, with 13 bases in between. The CDR3 has 15 residues. The V gene's germline CDR1 is SGHAT and CDR2 FQNNGV. The CDR3 nucleotides are TGTGCCAGCAGCTTAGCTCCTGGGTACGGCTACGAGCAGTACTTC. It translates to CASSLAPGYGYEQYF.

This clonotype showed up just a few times. The V gene is TRBV24-1, the J gene TRBJ2-1, with unresolved D. The germline gives CDR1 KGHDR, CDR2 SFDVKD. Deletions cut 0 bases from V and 6 bases from J, with 11 bases between. There are 15 residues in the CDR3. Written as DNA, the CDR3 is TGTGCCACCAGTGATTTGCTTGACGGCGCCAATGAGCAGTTCTTC. It translates to CATSDLLDGANEQFF.

This clonotype was found many times. This CDR3 reads CASSLSGRPFYGYTF. In DNA form, the CDR3 reads TGTGCCAGCAGTCTATCAGGCCGCCCATTCTATGGCTACACCTTC. The chain has TRBV6-5 and TRBJ1-2; no clear D gene. The ends were cut back, 5 bases at V and 4 bases at J, with 17 bases in the middle. The CDR3 has 15 amino acids. Germline values: CDR1 MNHEY, CDR2 SVGAGI.

In this sample, this clonotype turned up a few times. V gene TRBV12-5 combines with J gene TRBJ2-7; tentative D call: TRBD1 (6 bases). The V end lost 5 bases, the J end lost 3 bases, and 14 bases lay between the germline ends. Germline assignment: CDR1 LGHNT and CDR2 FRNRAP. CDR3 size: 14 residues. The CDR3 region has the DNA TGTGCTAGTGGTCCGGGGACACCGTTCTACGAGCAGTACGTC. Protein sequence: CASGPGTPFYEQYV.

V is TRBV20-1 and J is TRBJ2-4; unclear D gene. CDR3 size: 13 residues. CDR1 and CDR2 from the germline V gene are DFQATT and SNEGSKA (reference sequence). V dropped 6 bases and J dropped 0 bases, with 9 bases sitting between them. This chain's CDR3 is CSATSGAKNIQYF. The CDR3 nucleotides read TGCAGTGCCACAAGTGGAGCCAAAAACATTCAGTACTTC.

In this sample, this clonotype turned up many times. V usage is TRBV12-3 or TRBV12-4 and J usage is TRBJ2-3; 7 bases match TRBD2. This CDR3 has 15 residues. Germline trimming cut 7 bases from V and 4 bases from J; bases unmatched to any gene: 11. The CDR3 nucleotides are TGTGCCAGCATCCTACGGGGGAGGGCCTCAGATACGCAGTATTTT. Protein: CASILRGRASDTQYF.

This clonotype was found a few times. The chain couples TRBV12-3 or TRBV12-4 to TRBJ2-7; the D is unclear. V was shortened by 8 bases and J by 0 bases, with 14 bases between the two germline ends. The CDR3 covers 14 residues. Here the CDR3 DNA reads TGTGCCAGCTCCTTATGGGGTGTCTCCTACGAGCAGTACTTC. Translation gives CASSLWGVSYEQYF.

This clonotype was counted at least ten times. J is TRBJ1-2 and V is TRBV12-3 or TRBV12-4; 11 positions agree with TRBD1. V lost 6 bases, J lost 8 bases, and 11 bases stayed unmatched. This CDR3 contains 15 residues. The CDR3 sequence: CASRPDWDRGYGYTF. For the CDR3, the DNA is TGTGCCAGCAGGCCTGACTGGGACAGGGGGTACGGCTACACCTTC.

This chain uses TRBV2 with TRBJ2-3, with 11 positions matching TRBD2. J was trimmed by 4 bases and V by 6 bases; bases with no gene match: 6. The CDR3 runs to 15 residues. Germline assignment: CDR1 SNHLY and CDR2 FYNNEI. This CDR3 reads CASSVLAGEADTQYF. CDR3 nucleotides: TGTGCCAGCAGCGTACTAGCGGGAGAAGCAGATACGCAGTATTTT.

V is TRBV11-2 and J is TRBJ2-3; TRBD1 is a possible D gene (5 bases). There are 14 residues in the CDR3. Germline V lookup: CDR1 SGHAT, CDR2 FQNNGV. Between the trimmed V and J ends, which lost 5 bases and 2 bases, there was a span of 11 bases. The CDR3 protein is CASSTRQNTDTQYF. The CDR3 nucleotides are TGTGCCAGCAGCACGCGACAGAACACAGATACGCAGTATTTT.

This clonotype was observed many times. J is TRBJ2-1 and V is TRBV20-1, with a possible D match to TRBD2 (6 bases). This CDR3 contains 15 residues. Trimming took 6 bases from V and 2 from J, leaving 17 bases between them. Germline lookup yields CDR1 DFQATT and CDR2 SNEGSKA (reference sequence). CDR3 amino acids: CSARPFRETYNEQFF. The CDR3 nucleotides are TGCAGTGCCCGGCCTTTCCGGGAGACCTACAATGAGCAGTTCTTC.

This clonotype showed up just a few times. The chain employs TRBV7-2 and TRBJ2-5, with 7 bases identical to TRBD2. CDR1 is SGHTA, CDR2 FQGNSA, per germline. The J segment lost 3 bases and the V segment lost 5 bases, leaving 9 bases of the junction unmatched. The CDR3 totals 15 residues. The CDR3 DNA follows: TGTGCCAGCAGCATAATTAGCGGGCCCGAAGAGACCCAGTACTTC. The encoded protein is CASSIISGPEETQYF.

This clonotype was seen more than once but under ten times. The rearrangement links TRBV18 to TRBJ2-1, with TRBD2 matching 10 bases. The germline CDR1 and CDR2 sequences are KGHSH and LQKENI. This CDR3 contains 14 residues. V dropped 3 bases and J dropped 15; count of bases not matched to a gene: 11. The CDR3 is CASSPLPSGRIPFF. The CDR3 DNA sequence: TGTGCCAGCTCACCCTTGCCTAGCGGGAGAATACCGTTCTTC.